What follows are 14 T cell receptor beta chains derived from one specimen sequenced in a study of cytotoxic CD8 clonotypes in ibrutinib-treated CLL. This table comes from immunoSEQ multiplex PCR, and its TCRdb copy is limited to in-frame clones, with some not included. The table lists around 76,000 clones, around 78% of them singletons. Here the sequenced sample was PBMCs, taken after 24 months of ibrutinib treatment. The receptor source for this set is a human donor with chronic lymphocytic leukemia.

The chain recombines TRBV28 with TRBJ2-3; D is unclear. V gave up 4 bases and J gave up 6 bases, with 5 bases separating them. Germline CDR1 MDHEN, CDR2 SYDVKM. The CDR3 runs to 11 residues. In DNA, the CDR3 is TGTGCCAGCAGTTCGCCGGATACGCAGTATTTT. It translates to CASSSPDTQYF.

The V gene is TRBV2, the J gene TRBJ2-2; TRBD1 agrees at 10 bases. The CDR3 is 15 residues long. Germline V gives CDR1 SNHLY, CDR2 FYNNEI. This CDR3 reads CAIRGQGKVGGELFF. The CDR3 DNA reads as TGTGCAATCCGGGGACAGGGGAAGGTTGGCGGGGAGCTGTTTTTT.

This rearrangement joins TRBV5-4 to TRBJ2-7; D remains unclear. This CDR3 is 14 amino acids long. Germline V gene lookup returns CDR1 SGHNT and CDR2 YYREEE (reference sequence). Trimming removed 3 bases from V and 3 bases from J, with 13 bases in between. CDR3 DNA sequence: TGTGCCAGCAGCTACGGGCTAGGAGACTACGAGCAGTACTTC. It codes for CASSYGLGDYEQYF.

The chain links TRBV6-5 to TRBJ2-5; either TRBD1 or TRBD2 may fit D (6 bases each). Germline-derived CDR1 and CDR2 are MNHEY and SVGAGI. This CDR3 is built from 15 residues. V dropped 7 bases and J dropped 2 bases, with 17 bases sitting between them. The CDR3 DNA reads TGTGCCAGCACAACCTACAGGGACTCACAAGAGACCCAGTACTTC. Its protein is CASTTYRDSQETQYF.

The chain couples TRBV19 to TRBJ2-1; 14 bases are shared with TRBD2. The V and J ends lost 5 bases and 7 bases, in that order; junction bases with no gene match: 7. The CDR3 sequence is 16 residues long. Germline values: CDR1 LNHDA, CDR2 SQIVND (reference sequence). The CDR3 nucleotides read TGTGCCAGTAGTCCAGGACTAGCGGGAGGTCTGAATGAGCAGTTCTTC. The encoded protein is CASSPGLAGGLNEQFF.

The chain joins TRBV28 to TRBJ2-7; TRBD1 matches 7 bases. CDR3 length: 13 residues. V trimming: 6 bases; J trimming: 2 bases; junction bases outside the gene matches: 4. Germline V gives CDR1 MDHEN, CDR2 SYDVKM. For the CDR3, the DNA is TGTGCCAGCAGAAGTAGGGGGCCCTACGAGCAGTACTTC. Translating it yields CASRSRGPYEQYF.

V is TRBV21-1 and J is TRBJ2-1; TRBD2 reflects the table's D call only, with no check against the DNA. TRBV21-1 is a known pseudogene. The CDR3 extends over 18 amino acids. CDR3 amino acids: CASSARGSGKSSYNEQFF. The CDR3, as DNA: TGTGCCAGCAGCGCCCGGGGGAGCGGAAAAAGCTCCTACAATGAGCAGTTCTTC.

The CDR3 DNA is TGCGCCAGCAACGGGGGCGTAACTAACTATGGCTACACCTTC. Translation: CASNGGVTNYGYTF. This sequence joins TRBV5-1 and TRBJ1-2, with a possible D match to TRBD1 (6 bases). Trimming cost V 6 bases and J 0 bases, with 12 bases left between them. CDR3 size: 14 residues. The germline CDR1 and CDR2 sequences are SGHRS and YFSETQ.

Here the CDR3 reads CASNRGAGGELFF. CDR3 coding DNA: TGTGCCAGCAACCGGGGGGCAGGCGGGGAGCTGTTTTTT. The chain is built from TRBV9 and TRBJ2-2; D is possibly TRBD2 (7 bases). This CDR3 contains 13 residues. In germline, CDR1 is SGDLS, CDR2 YYNGEE. Between the trimmed V and J ends, which lost 6 bases and 7 bases, there was a span of 13 bases.

This sequence joins TRBV7-9 and TRBJ1-1, with D hard to call. Trimming removed 1 base at V and 0 bases at J, with 12 bases between. This CDR3 is built from 16 residues. Germline V CDR1 and CDR2: SEHNR, FQNEAQ (reference sequence). Here the CDR3 reads CASSLGSRIMNTEAFF. For the CDR3, the DNA is TGTGCCAGCAGCTTAGGGAGTCGGATTATGAACACTGAAGCTTTCTTT.

This rearrangement joins TRBV21-1 to TRBJ2-4; TRBD2, as called in the table, went unchecked against the DNA. TRBV21-1 has pseudogene status. This CDR3 contains 17 residues. CDR3 amino acids: CASSSGRADKAKNIQYF. The DNA for the CDR3 is TGTGCCAGCAGCAGCGGGAGGGCGGATAAAGCCAAAAACATTCAGTACTTC.

V usage is TRBV29-1 and J usage is TRBJ2-7; D is possibly TRBD2 (6 bases). Trimming shortened V by 6 bases and J by 4 bases, and 13 bases separated the two germline ends. There are 12 residues in the CDR3. The V gene's germline CDR1 is SQVTM and CDR2 ANQGSEA. The CDR3 reads CSVESGGYEQYF. The CDR3 coding sequence is TGCAGCGTGGAGTCAGGAGGGTACGAGCAGTACTTC.

This chain joins TRBV29-1 and TRBJ2-1; 15 nucleotides match TRBD2. The trim removed 6 bases at V and 5 bases at J, leaving 5 bases unmatched. The CDR3 spans 15 residues. Germline CDR1 reads SQVTM; CDR2 reads ANQGSEA. CDR3 nucleotide sequence: TGCAGCGTCGGGACTAGCGGGAGGAGAGACAATGAGCAGTTCTTC. Amino acids: CSVGTSGRRDNEQFF.

V gene TRBV30 combines with J gene TRBJ2-7; D is possibly TRBD1 or TRBD2 (5 bases each). The CDR3 contains 14 residues. Deletions cut 6 bases from V and 2 bases from J, with 17 bases between. The germline CDR1 and CDR2 sequences are GTSNPN and SVGIG (reference sequence). DNA of the CDR3: TGTGCCTGTGGGACGCACAGGTCGGCCTACGAGCAGTACTTC. It specifies CACGTHRSAYEQYF.